This TCR beta chain was captured by sequencing in a study of lymphopenia after photon versus proton radiotherapy. Regarding the study as a whole: Survival link was tested only in deceased patients; proton benefit remains a possibility.

As to this clone: Antigen specificity is unknown.

The V and J ends lost 1 base and 0 bases respectively, with 22 bases between them. The CDR3 is 19 amino acids. Germline values: CDR1 SGHVS, CDR2 FNYEAQ. This table comes from immunoSEQ multiplex PCR, and its TCRdb copy is limited to in-frame clones, with some not included. The repertoire holds 65,000 to 85,000 clones, with around 90% as singletons. This rearrangement joins TRBV7-6 to TRBJ2-7; TRBD1 or TRBD2 may be the D gene (6 bases each). The material sequenced was peripheral blood, taken from a patient treated with photon-based radiotherapy. This receptor was identified in a middle-aged woman with cholangiocarcinoma. Here the CDR3 reads CASSLGADRGGTPSYEQYF. CDR3 bases: TGTGCCAGCAGCTTAGGCGCAGATAGAGGCGGGACACCCTCCTACGAGCAGTACTTC.